The 18 T cell receptor beta chains listed next were all sequenced from one sample in a study of neurological immune-mediated disorders. TCRdb fed the 5' RACE reads into MiXCR, producing one record per CDR3 protein. This sample has 27,000 or so distinct CDR3 sequences, with around 14% found just once. Sequencing was performed on PBMCs. These receptors were taken from a man in his 70s in good health.

This clonotype has at least ten counts. The chain is built from TRBV6-1 and TRBJ2-1, with 11 nucleotides matching TRBD2. V trimming: 4 bases; J trimming: 7 bases; junction bases outside the gene matches: 9. Germline-derived CDR1 and CDR2 are MNHNS and SASEGT. The CDR3 has 16 amino acids. CDR3 bases: TGTGCCAGCAGTGGGTCTAGCGGGGGGCCCAGGAATGAGCAGTTCTTC. Residues: CASSGSSGGPRNEQFF.

This clonotype has a count of ten or more. This sequence joins TRBV5-1 and TRBJ2-7; a weak D match, TRBD1 (5 bases). V shed 2 bases and J shed 7 bases, with 13 bases lying between them. There are 13 residues in the CDR3. Germline V CDR1 and CDR2: SGHRS, YFSETQ. CDR3 sequence (DNA): TGCGCCAGCAGCTTCCCCAGGGCGGATGAGCAGTACTTC. Translating gives CASSFPRADEQYF.

This clonotype was seen at least ten times. The chain carries TRBV6-4 and TRBJ2-1, with 9 bases fitting TRBD2. This CDR3 has 16 residues. Germline V CDR1 and CDR2: MRHNA, SNTAGT. V was pared by 0 bases and J by 10 bases, with 10 bases of the junction left unmatched. The CDR3 here is CASSDSSRTSAPEQFF. CDR3 nucleotides: TGTGCCAGCAGTGACTCGTCCCGGACTAGCGCCCCAGAGCAGTTCTTC.

V usage is TRBV20-1 and J usage is TRBJ1-1, with D possibly TRBD1 on 5 matching bases. The CDR3 has 13 amino acids. Germline CDR1 DFQATT, CDR2 SNEGSKA (reference sequence). Trimming shortened V by 1 base and J by 4 bases, and 10 bases separated the two germline ends. CDR3 DNA sequence: TGCAGTGCTAGAGGGGACGGGACCACTGAAGCTTTCTTT. The encoded protein is CSARGDGTTEAFF.

This clonotype was counted ten times or more. The V and J genes are TRBV27 and TRBJ1-1; TRBD1 might be the D (5 bases). CDR1 MNHEY and CDR2 SMNVEV come from the germline V gene (reference sequence). Trimming removed 6 bases at V and 3 bases at J, with 17 bases between. The CDR3 runs to 15 residues. The CDR3 reads CASRGVQGRDTEAFF. The CDR3 DNA is TGTGCCAGCAGGGGCGTTCAGGGAAGGGACACTGAAGCTTTCTTT.

This clonotype was counted many times. The chain carries TRBV5-1 and TRBJ1-1; TRBD1 aligns across 10 bases. V shed 4 bases, J shed 7 bases, and the junction held 7 bases outside the gene matches. Germline CDR1 reads SGHRS; CDR2 reads YFSETQ. This CDR3 is 14 amino acids long. The CDR3 sequence is CASSARQGAVEAFF. The CDR3 coding sequence is TGCGCCAGCAGCGCTAGACAGGGGGCGGTTGAAGCTTTCTTT.

This clonotype was seen repeatedly, ten times or more. The chain couples TRBV20-1 to TRBJ2-5; TRBD2 matches at 14 bases. The CDR3 extends over 16 amino acids. Germline V gene lookup returns CDR1 DFQATT and CDR2 SNEGSKA (reference sequence). Trimming removed 2 bases from V and 7 bases from J; junction bases left unmatched: 9. CDR3 nucleotide sequence: TGCAGTGCTAGATCGGGACTAGCGGGGGTTGTGGGGACCCAGTACTTC. As protein: CSARSGLAGVVGTQYF.

This clonotype came up many times. The rearrangement uses TRBV18 and TRBJ2-3; D remains unclear. Trimming took 4 bases from V and 0 from J, leaving 5 bases between them. The germline V gene encodes CDR1 KGHSH and CDR2 LQKENI. The CDR3 length is 13 residues. The CDR3, as DNA: TGTGCCAGCTCACGCCCTAGCACAGATACGCAGTATTTT. It codes for CASSRPSTDTQYF.

Ten or more counts support this clonotype. The J gene is TRBJ2-1, the V gene TRBV9; the D call may be TRBD1 or TRBD2 (8 bases each). This CDR3 region has 17 residues. Trimming pared 4 bases from V and 8 bases from J, leaving 25 bases between. Germline CDR1 SGDLS, CDR2 YYNGEE. CDR3: CASSLTGGPGGAYEQFF. The CDR3 nucleotides read TGTGCCAGCAGCCTAACAGGGGGGCCCGGGGGGGCATATGAGCAGTTCTTC.

This clonotype was found many times. The chain combines TRBV12-3 or TRBV12-4 with TRBJ2-1; 9 bases align to TRBD1. The CDR3 runs to 14 residues. The V segment lost 5 bases and the J segment 8 bases; nucleotides outside the gene matches: 7. The CDR3 region has the DNA TGTGCCAGCAGTAAAACAGGGGGCATGGATGAGCAGTTCTTC. Its translation is CASSKTGGMDEQFF.

The rearrangement links TRBV6-1 to TRBJ1-2; a weak D match, TRBD1 (6 bases). The CDR3 totals 14 residues. Germline CDR1 and CDR2: MNHNS and SASEGT. The V end was cut by 8 bases, the J end by 3 bases, with 16 bases between. DNA for the CDR3: TGTGCCAGCGTCCGTAGGGGGGTGGACTATGGCTACACCTTC. As protein: CASVRRGVDYGYTF.

This clonotype was seen at least ten times. The chain couples TRBV12-3 or TRBV12-4 to TRBJ1-2, with D perhaps TRBD1 (6 bases). Trimming shortened V by 6 bases and J by 4 bases, and 12 bases separated the two germline ends. CDR3 length: 13 amino acids. The CDR3 bases are TGTGCCAGCAGAGAAACAGGGCCCTATGGCTACACCTTC. Translated, it gives CASRETGPYGYTF.

The rearrangement links TRBV5-1 to TRBJ2-7; D is undetermined. Germline V gene lookup returns CDR1 SGHRS and CDR2 YFSETQ. Trimming cost V 2 bases and J 1 base, with 10 bases left between them. This CDR3 has 14 amino acids. Written as DNA, the CDR3 is TGCGCCAGCAGCTTAGGTGGGAATTCCTACGAGCAGTACTTC. Translated, it gives CASSLGGNSYEQYF.

There are many counts of this clonotype. J is TRBJ2-3 and V is TRBV9; 7 bases match TRBD1. Germline-derived CDR1 and CDR2 are SGDLS and YYNGEE. The CDR3 has 15 amino acids. The junction had 6 bases not matched to a gene; V was cut back by 0 bases and J by 5 bases. The CDR3 sequence is CASSVGGGFIDTQYF. DNA of the CDR3: TGTGCCAGCAGCGTAGGAGGGGGCTTTATAGATACGCAGTATTTT. Using reference TRBV9 and TRBJ2-3 for the parts outside the CDR3, the full variable domain is DSGVTQTPKHLITATGQRVTLRCSPRSGDLSVYWYQQSLDQGLQFLIQYYNGEERAKGNILERFSAQQFPDLHSELNLSSLELGDSALYFCASSVGGGFIDTQYFGPGTRLTVL.

This clonotype showed up many times. The chain employs TRBV6-5 and TRBJ2-7, with D perhaps matching TRBD1 or TRBD2 (5 bases each). This CDR3 comprises 15 residues. Between the trimmed V and J ends, which lost 2 bases and 2 bases, there was a span of 13 bases. Germline lookup yields CDR1 MNHEY and CDR2 SVGAGI. The CDR3 DNA follows: TGTGCCAGCAGTTACAAGGCAGGGAGTACCTACGAGCAGTACTTC. Translating it yields CASSYKAGSTYEQYF.

This clonotype was observed a single time. This rearrangement joins TRBV5-1 to TRBJ2-1; TRBD2 matches 10 bases. Per germline, CDR1 SGHRS and CDR2 YFSETQ. Losses at the gene ends were 0 bases for V and 2 bases for J; bases not matched to a gene: 5. This CDR3 contains 17 residues. CDR3 loop: CASSLASSGGPYNEQFF. The CDR3 nucleotides read TGCGCCAGCAGCTTGGCATCTAGCGGGGGCCCCTACAATGAGCAGTTCTTC.

In its sample, this clonotype was seen many times. The chain uses TRBV7-9 and TRBJ2-5; 8 nucleotides agree with TRBD1. Germline V gene sequence: CDR1 SEHNR, CDR2 FQNEAQ (reference sequence). With 5 bases clipped from V and 5 bases from J, the junction kept 7 bases outside the gene matches. This CDR3 spans 14 amino acids. CDR3 amino acids: CASSRDRGRETQYF. DNA for the CDR3: TGTGCCAGCAGCAGAGACAGGGGTCGGGAGACCCAGTACTTC.

The sample holds many counts of this clonotype. The gene calls are TRBV12-3 or TRBV12-4 and TRBJ2-7; 7 positions match TRBD2. The CDR3 extends over 13 amino acids. V gave up 2 bases and J gave up 6 bases; unmatched junction bases: 4. Here the CDR3 DNA reads TGTGCCAGCAGTTTAACTGGCGGGGGCGAGCAGTACTTC. Protein sequence: CASSLTGGGEQYF.